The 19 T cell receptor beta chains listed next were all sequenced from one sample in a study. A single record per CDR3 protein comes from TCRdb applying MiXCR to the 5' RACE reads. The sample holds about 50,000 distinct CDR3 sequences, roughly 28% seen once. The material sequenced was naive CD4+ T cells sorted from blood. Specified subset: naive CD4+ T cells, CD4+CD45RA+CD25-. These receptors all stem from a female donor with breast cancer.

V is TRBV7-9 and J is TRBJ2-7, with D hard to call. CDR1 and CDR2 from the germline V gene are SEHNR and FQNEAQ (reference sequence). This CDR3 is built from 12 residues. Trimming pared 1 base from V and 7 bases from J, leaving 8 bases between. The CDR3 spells CASSLGRMEQYF. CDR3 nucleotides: TGTGCCAGCAGCTTAGGACGCATGGAGCAGTACTTC.

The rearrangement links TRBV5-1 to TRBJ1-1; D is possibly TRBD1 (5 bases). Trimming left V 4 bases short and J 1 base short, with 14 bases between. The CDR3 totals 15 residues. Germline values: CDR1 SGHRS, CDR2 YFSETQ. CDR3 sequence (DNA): TGCGCCAGCAGCCCGGACCTTAGGGGGAACACTGAAGCTTTCTTT. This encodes CASSPDLRGNTEAFF.

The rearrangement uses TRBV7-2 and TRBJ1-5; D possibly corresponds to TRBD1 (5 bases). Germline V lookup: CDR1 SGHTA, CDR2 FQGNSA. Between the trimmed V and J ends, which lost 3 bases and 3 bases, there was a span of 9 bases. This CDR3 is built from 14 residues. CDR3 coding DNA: TGTGCCAGCAGCTTTGAGGGGTACAATCAGCCCCAGCATTTT. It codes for CASSFEGYNQPQHF.

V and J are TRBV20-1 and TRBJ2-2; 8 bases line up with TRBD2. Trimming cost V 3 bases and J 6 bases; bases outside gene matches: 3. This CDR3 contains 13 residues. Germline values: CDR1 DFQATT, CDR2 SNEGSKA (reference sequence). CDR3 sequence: CSARVAGPGELFF. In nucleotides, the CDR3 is TGCAGTGCTAGGGTAGCGGGACCCGGGGAGCTGTTTTTT.

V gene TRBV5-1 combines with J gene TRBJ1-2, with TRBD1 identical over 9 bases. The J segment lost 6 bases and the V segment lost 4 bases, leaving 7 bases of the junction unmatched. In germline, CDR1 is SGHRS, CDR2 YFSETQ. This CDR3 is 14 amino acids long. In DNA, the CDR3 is TGCGCCAGCAGCGTGGACAGGGGCGTTGATGGCTACACCTTC. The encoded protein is CASSVDRGVDGYTF.

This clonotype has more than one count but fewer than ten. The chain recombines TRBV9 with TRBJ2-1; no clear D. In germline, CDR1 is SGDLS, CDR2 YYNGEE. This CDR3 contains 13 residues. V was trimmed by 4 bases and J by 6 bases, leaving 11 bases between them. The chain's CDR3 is CASSSGAFNEQFF. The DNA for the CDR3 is TGTGCCAGCAGCTCGGGCGCTTTCAATGAGCAGTTCTTC.

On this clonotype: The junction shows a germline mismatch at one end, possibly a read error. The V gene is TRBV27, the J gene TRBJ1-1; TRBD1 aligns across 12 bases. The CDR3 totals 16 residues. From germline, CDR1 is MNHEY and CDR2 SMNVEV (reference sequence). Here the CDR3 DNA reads TGTACCAGCAGCCCCGGGACAGGGGGCGTATACACTGAAGCTTTCTTT. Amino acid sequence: CTSSPGTGGVYTEAFF.

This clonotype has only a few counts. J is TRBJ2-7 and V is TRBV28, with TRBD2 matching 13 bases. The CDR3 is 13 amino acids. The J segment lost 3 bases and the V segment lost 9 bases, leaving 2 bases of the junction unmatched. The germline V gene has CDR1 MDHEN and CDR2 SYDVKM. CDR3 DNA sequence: TGTGCCAGTGGACTAGCGGGAGTCTACGAGCAGTACTTC. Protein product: CASGLAGVYEQYF. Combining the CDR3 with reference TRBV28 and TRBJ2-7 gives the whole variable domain DVKVTQSSRYLVKRTGEKVFLECVQDMDHENMFWYRQDPGLGLRLIYFSYDVKMKEKGDIPEGYSVSREKKERFSLILESASTNQTSMYLCASGLAGVYEQYFGPGTRLTVT.

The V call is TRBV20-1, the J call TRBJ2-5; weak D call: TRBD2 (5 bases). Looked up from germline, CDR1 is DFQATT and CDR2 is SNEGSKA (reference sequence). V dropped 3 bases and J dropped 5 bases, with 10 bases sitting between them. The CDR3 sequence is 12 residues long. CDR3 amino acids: CSARESGETQYF. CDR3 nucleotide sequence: TGCAGTGCTAGGGAGAGCGGCGAGACCCAGTACTTC.

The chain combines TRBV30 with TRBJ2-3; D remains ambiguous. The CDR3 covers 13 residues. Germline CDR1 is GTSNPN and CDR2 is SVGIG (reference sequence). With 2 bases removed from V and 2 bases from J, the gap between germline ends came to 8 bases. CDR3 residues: CAWSYVITDTQYF. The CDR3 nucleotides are TGTGCCTGGAGTTACGTAATCACAGATACGCAGTATTTT.

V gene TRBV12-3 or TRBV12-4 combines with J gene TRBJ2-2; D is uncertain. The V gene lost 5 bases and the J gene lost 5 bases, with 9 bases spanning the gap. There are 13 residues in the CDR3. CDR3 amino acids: CASSQLETGELFF. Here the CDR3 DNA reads TGTGCCAGCAGTCAACTGGAGACCGGGGAGCTGTTTTTT.

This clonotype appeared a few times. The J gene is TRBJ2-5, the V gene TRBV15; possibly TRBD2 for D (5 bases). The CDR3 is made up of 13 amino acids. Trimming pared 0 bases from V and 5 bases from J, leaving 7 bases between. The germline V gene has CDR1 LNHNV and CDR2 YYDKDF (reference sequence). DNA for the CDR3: TGTGCCACCAGCAGAGATCGGAGGGAGACCCAGTACTTC. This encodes CATSRDRRETQYF.

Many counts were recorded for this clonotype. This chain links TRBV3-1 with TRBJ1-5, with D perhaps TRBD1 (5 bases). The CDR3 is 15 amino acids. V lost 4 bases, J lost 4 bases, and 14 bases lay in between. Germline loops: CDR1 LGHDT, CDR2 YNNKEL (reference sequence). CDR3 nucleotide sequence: TGTGCCAGCAGCCGAGGGACCGCAGAAAATCAGCCCCAGCATTTT. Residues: CASSRGTAENQPQHF.

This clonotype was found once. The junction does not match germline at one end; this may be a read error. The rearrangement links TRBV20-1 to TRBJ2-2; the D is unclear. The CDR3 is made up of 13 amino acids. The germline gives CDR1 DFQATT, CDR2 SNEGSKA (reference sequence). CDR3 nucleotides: TGCAGTGCTAGGGCAAGCTACACCCGGGAGCTGTTTTTT. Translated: CSARASYTRELFF.

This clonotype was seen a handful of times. This CDR3 reads CASSLGTEAFF. Written as DNA, the CDR3 is TGTGCCAGCAGCTTGGGGACTGAAGCTTTCTTT. V and J are TRBV7-9 and TRBJ1-1; no clear D gene. With 3 bases removed from V and 5 bases from J, the gap between germline ends came to 4 bases. CDR3 length equals 11 residues. Germline loops: CDR1 SEHNR, CDR2 FQNEAQ (reference sequence).

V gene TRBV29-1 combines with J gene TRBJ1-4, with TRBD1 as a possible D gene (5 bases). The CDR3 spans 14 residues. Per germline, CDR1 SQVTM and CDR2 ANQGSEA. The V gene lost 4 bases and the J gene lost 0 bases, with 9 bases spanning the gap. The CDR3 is CSVGQSPTNEKLFF. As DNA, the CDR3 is TGCAGCGTTGGACAGTCCCCAACTAATGAAAAACTGTTTTTT. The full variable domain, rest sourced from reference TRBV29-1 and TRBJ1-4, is SAVISQKPSRDICQRGTSLTIQCQVDSQVTMMFWYRQQPGQSLTLIATANQGSEATYESGFVIDKFPISRPNLTFSTLTVSNMSPEDSSIYLCSVGQSPTNEKLFFGSGTQLSVL.

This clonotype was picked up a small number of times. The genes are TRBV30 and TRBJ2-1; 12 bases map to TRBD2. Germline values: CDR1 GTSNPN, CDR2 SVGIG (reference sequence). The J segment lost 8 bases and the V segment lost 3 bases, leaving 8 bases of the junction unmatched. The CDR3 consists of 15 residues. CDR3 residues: CAWSPSGGAWDEQFF. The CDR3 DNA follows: TGTGCCTGGAGCCCTAGCGGGGGGGCCTGGGATGAGCAGTTCTTC.

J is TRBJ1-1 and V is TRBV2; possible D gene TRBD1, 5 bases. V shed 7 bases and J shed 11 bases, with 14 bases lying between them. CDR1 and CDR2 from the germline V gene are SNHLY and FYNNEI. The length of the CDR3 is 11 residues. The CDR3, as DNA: TGTGCCAGCAACGGGTTAAGGGACGCTTTCTTT. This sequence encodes CASNGLRDAFF.

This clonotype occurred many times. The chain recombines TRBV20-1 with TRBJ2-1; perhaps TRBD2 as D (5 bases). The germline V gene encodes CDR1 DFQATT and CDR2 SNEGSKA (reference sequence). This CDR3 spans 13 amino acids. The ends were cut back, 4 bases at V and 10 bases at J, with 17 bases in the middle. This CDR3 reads CSAKWALSGEQFF. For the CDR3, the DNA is TGCAGTGCTAAATGGGCTCTTTCGGGGGAGCAGTTCTTC.